The 27 T cell receptor beta chains in this list originate from one sample, sequenced in a study of T-cell memory formation after mild COVID-19. TCRdb re-called the 5' RACE reads with MiXCR, one entry per CDR3 protein. This table holds 34,000 or so distinct CDR3 sequences, under 8% found once. The specimen was PBMCs or a T cell subset sorted from them (not recorded which). The receptors were sampled from a young man who had mild COVID-19 (a few samples of this study predate the infection). Cell type and time point are not known.

This clonotype was recorded many times. V is TRBV7-2 and J is TRBJ1-2; D is unresolved. The CDR3 consists of 13 residues. V lost 7 bases to trimming and J lost 4 bases, with 13 bases between them. CDR1 and CDR2 from the germline V gene are SGHTA and FQGNSA. This chain's CDR3 is CASTPSGRYGYTF. The CDR3 DNA reads TGTGCCAGCACCCCCTCGGGTCGCTATGGCTACACCTTC. Filled out from reference TRBV7-2 and TRBJ1-2, the complete variable domain reads GAGVSQSPSNKVTEKGKDVELRCDPISGHTALYWYRQSLGQGLEFLIYFQGNSAPDKSGLPSDRFSAERTGGSVSTLTIQRTQQEDSAVYLCASTPSGRYGYTFGSGTRLTVV.

This clonotype was counted ten times or more. The V and J genes are TRBV7-9 and TRBJ1-1; D unclear. In germline, CDR1 is SEHNR, CDR2 FQNEAQ (reference sequence). This CDR3 spans 13 amino acids. V lost 4 bases and J lost 7, with 13 bases in between. The CDR3 protein is CASSSPDLREAFF. DNA for the CDR3: TGTGCCAGCAGCTCCCCCGACTTACGTGAAGCTTTCTTT.

This clonotype was seen repeatedly, ten times or more. The DNA of the CDR3 is TGTGCCAGCACCCAACAGGGGGCAGCTAACTATGGCTACACCTTC. It codes for CASTQQGAANYGYTF. The chain uses TRBV5-5 and TRBJ1-2; 9 bases are shared with TRBD1. The germline CDR1 and CDR2 sequences are SGHKS and YYEKEE (reference sequence). The CDR3 has 15 residues. Trimming at V came to 6 bases and at J to 0 bases, leaving 6 bases not matched to a gene.

This chain links TRBV20-1 with TRBJ2-3; 14 nucleotides match TRBD2. CDR1 and CDR2 from the germline V gene are DFQATT and SNEGSKA (reference sequence). This CDR3 region has 17 residues. The junction had 4 bases not matched to a gene; V was cut back by 1 base and J by 1 base. The CDR3 sequence is CSARAGGLAGGTDTQYF. In DNA, the CDR3 is TGCAGTGCTAGAGCCGGGGGACTAGCGGGGGGCACAGATACGCAGTATTTT.

This clonotype came up many times. The rearrangement links TRBV19 to TRBJ2-3; D gene ambiguous. This CDR3 has 12 residues. Trimming took 3 bases from V and 6 from J, leaving 7 bases between them. Germline V gives CDR1 LNHDA, CDR2 SQIVND (reference sequence). The CDR3 sequence is CASSISQDTQYF. The DNA for the CDR3 is TGTGCCAGTAGTATTAGCCAGGATACGCAGTATTTT.

This clonotype was seen ten or more times. This chain links TRBV7-2 with TRBJ2-1, with TRBD2 as a possible D gene (5 bases). The length of the CDR3 is 12 residues. From germline, CDR1 is SGHTA and CDR2 FQGNSA. Trimming left V 5 bases short and J 10 bases short, with 12 bases between. CDR3 protein: CASSISDYEQFF. The CDR3 DNA is TGTGCCAGCAGCATCAGCGACTACGAGCAGTTCTTC.

This clonotype was observed many times. The chain combines TRBV5-1 with TRBJ1-6; 7 bases are shared with TRBD1. CDR3 size: 16 residues. Trimming took 5 bases from V and 2 from J; bases not matched to a gene: 7. The germline V gene encodes CDR1 SGHRS and CDR2 YFSETQ. In nucleotides, the CDR3 is TGCGCCAGCAGGCCGAGGGACAGCGCCTATAATTCACCCCTCCACTTT. As protein: CASRPRDSAYNSPLHF.

The table lists this clonotype with a few counts. One base away lies a much larger clone, so this may be a sequencing read error. The rearrangement joins TRBV15 to TRBJ2-4; TRBD1 is a possible D gene (5 bases). This CDR3 has 14 residues. The V gene's germline CDR1 is LNHNV and CDR2 YYDKDF (reference sequence). V lost 3 bases, J lost 3 bases, and 9 bases lay in between. CDR3 nucleotides: TGTGCCACCAGCAGGACAGTAGACAAAAACATTCAGTACTTC. As protein: CATSRTVDKNIQYF.

This clonotype came up many times. V usage is TRBV5-1 and J usage is TRBJ2-1; 10 positions agree with TRBD2. The CDR3 length is 16 residues. Losses at the gene ends were 4 bases for V and 0 bases for J; bases not matched to a gene: 4. From germline, CDR1 is SGHRS and CDR2 YFSETQ. CDR3 DNA: TGCGCCAGCAGCGACAGCGGGGGGGCCTCCTACAATGAGCAGTTCTTC. Protein sequence: CASSDSGGASYNEQFF.

This clonotype was seen many times. This rearrangement joins TRBV12-3 or TRBV12-4 to TRBJ2-3; 8 nucleotides match TRBD1. The CDR3 totals 13 residues. V trimming: 6 bases; J trimming: 4 bases; junction bases outside the gene matches: 3. CDR3 sequence reads: CASSTGQADTQYF. In DNA form, the CDR3 reads TGTGCCAGCAGCACGGGACAGGCAGATACGCAGTATTTT.

V is TRBV6-2 or TRBV6-3 and J is TRBJ1-5; perhaps TRBD1 as D (5 bases). This CDR3 contains 15 residues. The germline CDR1 and CDR2 sequences are MNHEY and SVGEGT. Deletions cut 7 bases from V and 3 bases from J, with 16 bases between. CDR3 protein: CASKGWGHDNQPQHF. The CDR3 DNA reads as TGTGCCAGCAAAGGTTGGGGCCACGACAATCAGCCCCAGCATTTT.

J is TRBJ2-2 and V is TRBV7-2; 12 nucleotides agree with TRBD2. The CDR3 is made up of 19 amino acids. Germline lookup yields CDR1 SGHTA and CDR2 FQGNSA. Trimming took 4 bases from V and 4 from J; bases not matched to a gene: 13. The CDR3 coding sequence is TGTGCCAGCAGCTGGCCCGTGACTAGCGGGGGCCTCGGCACCGGGGAGCTGTTTTTT. Protein sequence: CASSWPVTSGGLGTGELFF.

This clonotype was detected a few times. The J gene is TRBJ2-5, the V gene TRBV20-1, with a weak D call TRBD2 (5 bases). Trimming took off 3 bases at V and 4 bases at J, with 12 bases between the two ends. This CDR3 comprises 13 residues. Germline V gene data show CDR1 as DFQATT and CDR2 as SNEGSKA (reference sequence). The CDR3 region is CSARLAAPETQYF. CDR3 DNA sequence: TGCAGTGCTAGGCTAGCTGCCCCAGAGACCCAGTACTTC.

In its sample, this clonotype was seen many times. The chain is built from TRBV10-3 and TRBJ2-7; D gene unclear. Trimming stripped 4 bases from V and 4 bases from J, with 8 bases between. The CDR3 consists of 12 residues. The germline gives CDR1 ENHRY, CDR2 SYGVKD. This CDR3 is CAISGYGYEQYF. The CDR3 nucleotides read TGTGCCATCAGTGGGTATGGGTACGAGCAGTACTTC.

The chain links TRBV24-1 to TRBJ2-3; D call uncertain. CDR1 and CDR2 (germline): KGHDR, SFDVKD. With 2 bases removed from V and 4 bases from J, the gap between germline ends came to 18 bases. This CDR3 region has 17 residues. The CDR3 is CATSDSRTRPVADTQYF. The CDR3 DNA follows: TGTGCCACCAGTGATTCCCGGACCAGGCCAGTGGCAGATACGCAGTATTTT.

This clonotype was observed at least ten times. The genes are TRBV2 and TRBJ2-7, with 11 nucleotides matching TRBD1. V was clipped by 6 bases and J by 5 bases; unmatched bases: 9. The CDR3 is 15 residues long. Looked up from germline, CDR1 is SNHLY and CDR2 is FYNNEI. The CDR3 bases are TGTGCCAGCAGCAGGGACAGGGGGAATTGGAACGAGCAGTACTTC. Its protein product is CASSRDRGNWNEQYF.

At least ten counts were recorded for this clonotype. The chain is built from TRBV5-1 and TRBJ2-2, with 8 positions matching TRBD2. V dropped 6 bases and J dropped 6; count of bases not matched to a gene: 13. CDR1 is SGHRS and CDR2 is YFSETQ in the germline V gene. CDR3 size: 16 residues. The CDR3 DNA follows: TGCGCCAGCAACCCTGTACCGGGGGGGCCAGCCGGGGAGCTGTTTTTT. It translates to CASNPVPGGPAGELFF.

This clonotype was seen many times. This chain uses TRBV11-2 with TRBJ1-3, with 7 bases lining up with TRBD1. This CDR3 has 15 amino acids. V shed 7 bases and J 1 base; nucleotides not matched to a gene: 7. CDR1 is SGHAT and CDR2 is FQNNGV in the germline V gene. The CDR3 sequence: CASTTAQGSGNTIYF. The CDR3 DNA follows: TGTGCCAGCACTACGGCACAGGGGTCTGGAAACACCATATATTTT.

This clonotype was counted a few times. The rearrangement uses TRBV14 and TRBJ1-2; tentative D call: TRBD1 (5 bases). Trimming left V 1 base short and J 2 bases short, with 5 bases between. The germline CDR1 and CDR2 sequences are SGHDN and FVKESK. The CDR3 sequence is 13 residues long. CDR3 nucleotide sequence: TGTGCCAGCAGCCAAGGGGGCAACTATGGCTACACCTTC. Encoded protein: CASSQGGNYGYTF. The full variable domain, rest sourced from reference TRBV14 and TRBJ1-2, is EAGVTQFPSHSVIEKGQTVTLRCDPISGHDNLYWYRRVMGKEIKFLLHFVKESKQDESGMPNNRFLAERTGGTYSTLKVQPAELEDSGVYFCASSQGGNYGYTFGSGTRLTVV.

The table lists this clonotype with many counts. The CDR3 DNA reads as TGCAGTGCTAGCCACAGGGGCCTGAAACTAGCCAAAAACATTCAGTACTTC. This sequence encodes CSASHRGLKLAKNIQYF. The rearrangement links TRBV20-1 to TRBJ2-4; 7 bases fit TRBD1. V was pared by 3 bases and J by 0 bases, with 11 bases of the junction left unmatched. Per germline, CDR1 DFQATT and CDR2 SNEGSKA (reference sequence). The CDR3 is made up of 17 amino acids.

This clonotype was counted at least ten times. V and J are TRBV5-1 and TRBJ1-4; 7 bases fit TRBD1. Losses at the gene ends were 0 bases for V and 11 bases for J; bases not matched to a gene: 7. Germline lookup yields CDR1 SGHRS and CDR2 YFSETQ. The CDR3 is 14 amino acids. This CDR3 reads CASSLGTGQRKLFF. In DNA form, the CDR3 reads TGCGCCAGCAGCTTGGGGACAGGCCAAAGGAAACTGTTTTTT.

The table lists this clonotype with many counts. The rearrangement uses TRBV20-1 and TRBJ1-1, with a possible D match to TRBD1 (6 bases). The CDR3 has 13 residues. Trimming removed 3 bases from V and 5 bases from J, with 13 bases in between. In germline, CDR1 is DFQATT, CDR2 SNEGSKA (reference sequence). The CDR3 DNA is TGCAGTGCTAGGTTGGGGGCGATTACTGAAGCTTTCTTT. This gives the protein CSARLGAITEAFF.

This clonotype was seen only a few times. This clone may be a read error of a much larger clone one base away. As DNA, the CDR3 is TGTGCCAGCAGTAGGCGACCTGACACCGGGGAGCTGTTTTTT. It specifies CASSRRPDTGELFF. The rearrangement links TRBV6-5 to TRBJ2-2; no clear D. Trimming left V 5 bases short and J 3 bases short, with 10 bases between. The CDR3 consists of 14 residues. Germline V gene sequence: CDR1 MNHEY, CDR2 SVGAGI.

This clonotype was recorded at least ten times. The CDR3 sequence: CASSGTGDYEQYF. The CDR3 DNA reads TGTGCCAGCTCAGGGACAGGGGACTACGAGCAGTACTTC. The chain joins TRBV18 to TRBJ2-7; the match to TRBD1 covers 10 bases. The germline CDR1 and CDR2 sequences are KGHSH and LQKENI. Trimming cost V 5 bases and J 3 bases; bases outside gene matches: 1. This CDR3 spans 13 amino acids.

Ten or more counts support this clonotype. The rearrangement uses TRBV5-4 and TRBJ1-1; 8 bases agree with TRBD1. This CDR3 is built from 15 residues. The V segment lost 3 bases and the J segment 5 bases; nucleotides outside the gene matches: 9. CDR1 is SGHNT, CDR2 YYREEE, per germline (reference sequence). CDR3 protein: CASSSTGVTPTEAFF. In DNA form, the CDR3 reads TGTGCCAGCAGCTCGACAGGGGTCACGCCGACTGAAGCTTTCTTT.

This clonotype was observed at least ten times. The chain uses TRBV28 and TRBJ2-7; no clear D. The germline V gene encodes CDR1 MDHEN and CDR2 SYDVKM. The CDR3 is 13 amino acids. V lost 3 bases and J lost 3, with 9 bases in between. CDR3 sequence (DNA): TGTGCCAGCAGTTTGGACGGTCTCTACGAGCAGTACTTC. This sequence encodes CASSLDGLYEQYF. Looking up the rest from reference TRBV28 and TRBJ2-7 gives the full variable domain: DVKVTQSSRYLVKRTGEKVFLECVQDMDHENMFWYRQDPGLGLRLIYFSYDVKMKEKGDIPEGYSVSREKKERFSLILESASTNQTSMYLCASSLDGLYEQYFGPGTRLTVT.

At least ten counts were recorded for this clonotype. The rearrangement joins TRBV7-9 to TRBJ1-1; 7 bases align to TRBD1. The CDR3 is made up of 16 amino acids. Looked up from germline, CDR1 is SEHNR and CDR2 is FQNEAQ (reference sequence). V lost 3 bases, J lost 4 bases, and 11 bases stayed unmatched. The CDR3 nucleotides are TGTGCCAGCAGCTTTAGGCCAGGGGGACGATCCACTGAAGCTTTCTTT. Translated: CASSFRPGGRSTEAFF.